This T cell receptor beta chain stems from a study of blood T cell repertoires in COVID-19. Some clones are missing from TCRdb's copy, which holds only in-frame ones; the method was immunoSEQ multiplex PCR. This sample carries just under 45,000 clones, around 80% of them seen once, and the ten largest clones take roughly two fifths. The CDR3 extends over 14 amino acids. CDR1 and CDR2 from the germline V gene are LNHDA and SQIVND (reference sequence). Trimming left V 6 bases short and J 4 bases short, with 16 bases between. The sequence derives from a human donor in a cohort sampled during active COVID-19. What was sequenced was peripheral blood. This chain uses TRBV19 with TRBJ2-7; a weak D match, TRBD2 (6 bases). CDR3 in DNA: TGTGCCAGTAGACGGGACGGGACTTCGTACGAGCAGTACTTC. Protein sequence: CASRRDGTSYEQYF.